The 3 T cell receptor beta chains reported below all come from one sample, sequenced in a study of cytomegalovirus exposure and HLA in healthy donors. Primers: 60 Vbeta forward and 13 Jbeta reverse. Sequencing was performed with immunoSEQ multiplex PCR; in TCRdb, only in-frame clones are kept and a portion is missing. The sample includes 95,000 to 150,000 clones, approximately 17% seen only once; the top ten take 2.9%. Sequencing was done on a sample of PBMCs. These receptors were collected from a female donor in good health and CMV-seropositive.

The table lists this clone with a few counts. The chain couples TRBV2 to TRBJ1-1; D possibly corresponds to TRBD1 (6 bases). The V and J ends lost 3 bases and 3 bases respectively, with 14 bases between them. The CDR3 is made up of 15 amino acids. Germline CDR1 SNHLY, CDR2 FYNNEI. CDR3 in DNA: TGTGCCAGCAGTGAGGGGGGGGCTCCCCACACTGAAGCTTTCTTT. Translating gives CASSEGGAPHTEAFF.

J is TRBJ2-1 and V is TRBV16, with a possible D match to TRBD2 (6 bases). Per the germline V gene, CDR1 is KGHSY and CDR2 is FQNENV. This CDR3 is built from 15 residues. V lost 0 bases and J 3 bases, leaving 9 bases between the germline ends. The CDR3 nucleotides read TGTGCCAGCAGCCAATCGGGAGGATACTACAATGAGCAGTTCTTC. Protein product: CASSQSGGYYNEQFF.

This clone has only a few counts. The chain carries TRBV5-1 and TRBJ1-4; 10 positions match TRBD1. The germline V gene has CDR1 SGHRS and CDR2 YFSETQ. This CDR3 contains 16 residues. With V trimmed by 4 bases and J by 3 bases, 6 bases remained unmatched. The CDR3 is CASSQGTGASNEKLFF. The DNA of the CDR3 is TGCGCCAGCAGCCAAGGGACAGGGGCTTCTAATGAAAAACTGTTTTTT.